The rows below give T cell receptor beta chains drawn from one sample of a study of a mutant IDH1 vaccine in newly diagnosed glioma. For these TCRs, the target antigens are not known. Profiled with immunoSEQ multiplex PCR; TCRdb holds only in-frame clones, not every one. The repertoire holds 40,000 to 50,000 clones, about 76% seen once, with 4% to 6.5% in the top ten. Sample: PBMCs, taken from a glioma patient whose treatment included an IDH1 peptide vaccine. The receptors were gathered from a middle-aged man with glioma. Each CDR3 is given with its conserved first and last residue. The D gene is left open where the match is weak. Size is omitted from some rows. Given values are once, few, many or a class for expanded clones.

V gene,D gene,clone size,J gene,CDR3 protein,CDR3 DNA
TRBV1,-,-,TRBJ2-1,CTSSRGLAGKSSYNEQFF,TGCACCAGCAGCCGCGGACTAGCGGGGAAGAGCTCCTACAATGAGCAGTTCTTC
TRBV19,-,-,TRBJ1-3,CASSTTDHSGNTIYF,TGTGCCAGTAGTACGACAGACCACTCTGGAAACACCATATATTTT
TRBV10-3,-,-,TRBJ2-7,CAISYGGTYEQYF,TGTGCCATCAGTTACGGGGGAACCTACGAGCAGTACTTC
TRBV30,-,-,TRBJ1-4,CAWSSTATNEKLFF,TGTGCCTGGAGTTCGACAGCAACTAATGAAAAACTGTTTTTT
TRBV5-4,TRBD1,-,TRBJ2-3,CASSRDRGTDTQYF,TGTGCCAGCAGCAGGGACAGAGGAACAGATACGCAGTATTTT
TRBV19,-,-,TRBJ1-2,CASSPGLKSGYTF,TGTGCCAGTAGTCCGGGACTCAAATCGGGCTACACCTTC
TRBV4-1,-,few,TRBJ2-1,CASSPPGLRDGEQFF,TGCGCCAGCAGCCCGCCGGGGCTTAGGGATGGCGAGCAGTTCTTC
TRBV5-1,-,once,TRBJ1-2,CASRPEGQIIYGYTF,TGCGCCAGCCGCCCTGAGGGGCAGATTATCTATGGCTACACCTTC
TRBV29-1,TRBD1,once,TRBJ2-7,CSATGDRGLYEQYF,TGCAGCGCAACCGGGGACAGGGGACTCTACGAGCAGTACTTC
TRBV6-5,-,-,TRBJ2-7,CASSSRSAGAPFEQYF,TGTGCCAGCAGTTCCCGTTCGGCGGGGGCTCCCTTCGAGCAGTACTTC
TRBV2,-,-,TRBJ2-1,CASSSGAWNEQFF,TGTGCCAGCAGTTCAGGGGCCTGGAATGAGCAGTTCTTC
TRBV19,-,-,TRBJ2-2,CASKFRSSRTGELFF,TGTGCCAGTAAGTTCAGGTCCTCGAGGACCGGGGAGCTGTTTTTT
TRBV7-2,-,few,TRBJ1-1,CASSFRGPNTEAFF,TGTGCCAGCAGCTTTCGCGGACCGAACACTGAAGCTTTCTTT
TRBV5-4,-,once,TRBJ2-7,CASSSGPPGSSYEQYF,TGTGCCAGCAGCTCGGGTCCCCCAGGTAGCTCCTACGAGCAGTACTTC
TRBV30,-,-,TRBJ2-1,CAWSVGLVGEQFF,TGTGCCTGGAGTGTCGGGCTAGTTGGTGAGCAGTTCTTC
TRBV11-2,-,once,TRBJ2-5,CASSRRGETQYF,TGTGCCAGCAGCCGTCGAGGGGAGACCCAGTACTTC
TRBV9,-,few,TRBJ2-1,CASSVGTSSYNEQFF,TGTGCCAGCAGCGTAGGGACGAGCTCCTACAATGAGCAGTTCTTC
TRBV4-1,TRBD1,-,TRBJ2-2,CASSQEGQGANTGELFF,TGCGCCAGCAGCCAAGAAGGTCAGGGGGCGAACACCGGGGAGCTGTTTTTT
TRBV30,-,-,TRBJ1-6,CATREINNSPLHF,TGTGCCACCCGGGAGATTAATAATTCACCCCTCCACTTT
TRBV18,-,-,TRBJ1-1,CASSPSGYNTEAFF,TGTGCCAGCTCACCATCAGGGTATAACACTGAAGCTTTCTTT
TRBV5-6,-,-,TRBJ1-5,CASSLAGTWAANQPQHF,TGTGCCAGCAGCTTGGCCGGGACCTGGGCCGCCAATCAGCCCCAGCATTTT
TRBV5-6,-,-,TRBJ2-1,CASSLDLFQFF,TGTGCCAGCAGCTTGGACCTATTCCAGTTCTTC
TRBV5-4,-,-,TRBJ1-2,CASSSGAGRNGYTF,TGTGCCAGCAGCTCCGGGGCAGGACGGAATGGCTACACCTTC
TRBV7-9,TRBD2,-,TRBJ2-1,CASSPYPGRGYNEQFF,TGTGCCAGCAGCCCGTACCCAGGGCGGGGGTACAATGAGCAGTTCTTC
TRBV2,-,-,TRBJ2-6,CASRGTSGANVLTF,TGTGCCAGCAGAGGGACATCCGGGGCCAACGTCCTGACTTTC
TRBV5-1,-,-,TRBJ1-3,CASSSTMGTIYF,TGCGCCAGCAGCTCGACCATGGGTACCATATATTTT
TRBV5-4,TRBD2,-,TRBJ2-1,CASSTVAGDYNEQFF,TGTGCCAGCAGCACCGTTGCGGGAGATTACAATGAGCAGTTCTTC
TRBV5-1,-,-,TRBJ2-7,CASSLAGTYEQYF,TGCGCCAGCAGCTTGGCCGGGACCTACGAGCAGTACTTC
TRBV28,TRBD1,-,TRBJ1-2,CASRGGQGAEGYTF,TGTGCCAGCAGGGGGGGACAGGGGGCAGAAGGCTACACCTTC
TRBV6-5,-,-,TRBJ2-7,CASSHKRNRGLDF,TGTGCCAGCAGCCACAAAAGGAACCGGGGACTTGACTTC
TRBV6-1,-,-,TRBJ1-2,CASTRRRREHYGYTF,TGTGCCAGCACCAGAAGGCGCAGGGAACACTATGGCTACACCTTC
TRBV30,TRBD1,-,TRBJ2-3,CAWSAGTGITDTQYF,TGTGCCTGGAGCGCCGGGACAGGGATCACAGATACGCAGTATTTT
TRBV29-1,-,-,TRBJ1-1,CSVDLPPQNTEAFF,TGCAGCGTTGATCTCCCCCCGCAGAACACTGAAGCTTTCTTT
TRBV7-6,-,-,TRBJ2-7,CASSINRVGSYEQYF,TGTGCCAGCAGCATCAACAGGGTCGGCTCCTACGAGCAGTACTTC
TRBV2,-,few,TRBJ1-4,CASRDEKLFF,TGTGCCAGCAGGGATGAAAAACTGTTTTTT
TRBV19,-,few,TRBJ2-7,CASSRQPGGEQYF,TGTGCCAGTAGTAGACAACCCGGGGGAGAGCAGTACTTC
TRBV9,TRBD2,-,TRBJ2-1,CASSRTSREGRQFF,TGTGCCAGCAGTCGGACTAGTCGTGAGGGGCGGCAGTTCTTC
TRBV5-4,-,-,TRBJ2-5,CASSLRGGEETQYF,TGTGCCAGCAGCCTCAGGGGAGGCGAAGAGACCCAGTACTTC
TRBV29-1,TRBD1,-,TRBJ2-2,CSVEVGQGTAGELFF,TGCAGCGTTGAAGTGGGACAGGGGACGGCCGGGGAGCTGTTTTTT
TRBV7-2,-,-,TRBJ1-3,CASSRNRAALNTIYF,TGTGCCAGCAGTCGTAACCGGGCTGCATTAAACACCATATATTTT
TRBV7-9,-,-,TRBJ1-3,CASSQRISGNTIYF,TGTGCCAGCAGTCAACGGATATCTGGAAACACCATATATTTT
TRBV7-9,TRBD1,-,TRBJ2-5,CASSSTRDSQETQYF,TGTGCCAGCAGCTCTACCCGGGACAGCCAAGAGACCCAGTACTTC
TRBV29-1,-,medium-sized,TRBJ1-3,CSVARGSGNTIYF,TGCAGCGTAGCCCGGGGCTCTGGAAACACCATATATTTT
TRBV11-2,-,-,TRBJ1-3,CASSLRNTIYF,TGTGCCAGCAGCTTAAGGAACACCATATATTTT
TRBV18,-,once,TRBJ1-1,CASSPSLQMNTEAFF,TGTGCCAGCTCACCATCCTTACAGATGAACACTGAAGCTTTCTTT
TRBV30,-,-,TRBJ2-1,CAWSVGRGDEQFF,TGTGCCTGGAGTGTGGGGCGGGGCGATGAGCAGTTCTTC
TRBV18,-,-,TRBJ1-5,CASSSQLGTSNQPQHF,TGTGCCAGCTCATCTCAACTGGGGACTAGCAATCAGCCCCAGCATTTT
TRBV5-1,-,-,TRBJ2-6,CASSLGISSGANVLTF,TGCGCCAGCAGCTTGGGGATCTCCTCTGGGGCCAACGTCCTGACTTTC
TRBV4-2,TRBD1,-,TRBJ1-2,CASSQDLAQGVYGYTF,TGTGCCAGCAGCCAAGATTTGGCACAGGGGGTCTATGGCTACACCTTC
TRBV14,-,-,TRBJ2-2,CASSLYPGAGELFF,TGTGCCAGCAGCCTCTATCCCGGGGCCGGGGAGCTGTTTTTT
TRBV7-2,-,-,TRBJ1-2,CASSRGERANNYGYTF,TGTGCCAGCAGTAGGGGAGAGAGAGCCAATAACTATGGCTACACCTTC
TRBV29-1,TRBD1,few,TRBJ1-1,CSVGGGQGDTEAFF,TGCAGCGTTGGGGGGGGACAGGGGGATACTGAAGCTTTCTTT
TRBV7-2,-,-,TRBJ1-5,CASSLVSGGAQHF,TGTGCCAGCAGCTTAGTCTCCGGCGGGGCCCAGCATTTT
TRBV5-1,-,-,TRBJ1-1,CASSLTGTGGAEAFF,TGCGCCAGCAGCCTCACAGGGACGGGAGGGGCTGAAGCTTTCTTT
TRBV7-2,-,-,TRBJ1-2,CASSLAGSNYYGYTF,TGTGCCAGCAGCTTAGCGGGGTCGAATTACTATGGCTACACCTTC
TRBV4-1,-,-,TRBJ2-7,CASSQGTGIEQYF,TGCGCCAGCAGCCAAGGAACAGGAATCGAGCAGTACTTC
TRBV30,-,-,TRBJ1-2,CAWRGYGYTF,TGTGCCTGGCGCGGCTATGGCTACACCTTC
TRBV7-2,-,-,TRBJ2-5,CASSPDPQEETQYF,TGTGCCAGCAGCCCGGACCCTCAGGAGGAGACCCAGTACTTC
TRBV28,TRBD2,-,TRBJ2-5,CASTAGTSGKETQYF,TGTGCCAGCACTGCCGGGACTAGCGGGAAAGAGACCCAGTACTTC